One and the same sample provided the 22 T cell receptor beta chains below, sequenced in a study of T cells in Graves' hyperthyroidism and ophthalmopathy. The TCR beta CDR3 regions underwent amplification using RNA transcripts as the source. The primer set for the first-round RT-PCR of the TCR CDR3 was HTBI. TCRdb reanalysed the multiplex PCR reads using MiXCR and keeps one entry per CDR3 protein. The sample records hundreds of thousands of distinct CDR3 sequences, about a sixth being singletons. Sequenced input: blood. The receptors originated from a woman aged 25 to 39 with Graves' hyperthyroidism.

With respect to this clonotype: This may stem from a read error, because a much larger clone lies one nucleotide away. This chain links TRBV7-2 with TRBJ2-1; D perhaps matches TRBD2 (6 bases). The CDR3 has 17 residues. CDR1 is SGHTA, CDR2 FQGNSA, per germline. In nucleotides, the CDR3 is TGTGCCAGCAGCTTAGGCCCGCCGGGACTTCTATACAATGAGCAGCTCTTC. Protein sequence: CASSLGPPGLLYNEQLF. Full variable domain (outside the CDR3, taken from reference TRBV7-2 and TRBJ2-1): GAGVSQSPSNKVTEKGKDVELRCDPISGHTALYWYRQSLGQGLEFLIYFQGNSAPDKSGLPSDRFSAERTGGSVSTLTIQRTQQEDSAVYLCASSLGPPGLLYNEQLFGPGTRLTVL.

The rearrangement links TRBV5-8 to TRBJ2-2, with D uncertain. This CDR3 has 14 residues. Trimming took 1 base from V and 6 from J, leaving 10 bases between them. Germline V lookup: CDR1 SGHTS, CDR2 YDEGEE. The CDR3 sequence: CASSLNGFAGELFF. Here the CDR3 DNA reads TGTGCCAGCAGCTTGAATGGGTTCGCCGGGGAGCTGTTTTTT.

This clonotype was observed a few times. V usage is TRBV10-2 and J usage is TRBJ1-1, with 7 bases lining up with TRBD1. This CDR3 is built from 13 residues. The V and J ends lost 7 bases and 0 bases, in that order; junction bases with no gene match: 2. Per germline, CDR1 WSHSY and CDR2 SAAADI. The CDR3 DNA is TGCGCCAGCAAGCAGGGGGTGAACACTGAAGCTTTCTTT. The encoded protein is CASKQGVNTEAFF.

The rearrangement links TRBV6-2 or TRBV6-3 to TRBJ2-6, with D perhaps matching TRBD1 (6 bases). The CDR3 has 16 amino acids. V was trimmed by 6 bases and J by 2 bases, leaving 14 bases between them. Per the germline V gene, CDR1 is MNHEY and CDR2 is SVGEGT. The CDR3 sequence: CASSFGQTTGANVLTF. CDR3 sequence (DNA): TGTGCCAGCAGCTTCGGACAGACCACTGGGGCCAACGTCCTGACTTTC.

With regard to this clonotype: Germline and junction disagree at one end, which may indicate a read error. CDR3 sequence reads: CACSRILGTASTDTQYF. In nucleotides, the CDR3 is TGTGCCTGCAGCCGCATCCTGGGGACGGCTAGCACAGATACGCAGTATTTT. The chain is built from TRBV11-3 and TRBJ2-3; D possibly matches TRBD1 or TRBD2 (5 bases each). The CDR3 is made up of 17 amino acids. In germline, CDR1 is SGHNT, CDR2 YENEEA. The whole variable domain, remainder taken from reference TRBV11-3 and TRBJ2-3, is EAGVVQSPRYKIIEKKQPVAFWCNPISGHNTLYWYLQNLGQGPELLIRYENEEAVDDSQLPKDRFSAERLKGVDSTLKIQPAELGDSAVYLCACSRILGTASTDTQYFGPGTRLTVL.

This chain links TRBV27 with TRBJ1-6; perhaps TRBD1 as D (6 bases). Trimming pared 6 bases from V and 10 bases from J, leaving 16 bases between. CDR1 MNHEY and CDR2 SMNVEV come from the germline V gene (reference sequence). The CDR3 runs 14 residues. The DNA for the CDR3 is TGTGCCAGCAGAATCCAACAGGGTGGATCACCCCTCCACTTT. Protein: CASRIQQGGSPLHF.

This clonotype showed up many times. V and J are TRBV5-1 and TRBJ1-1; D might be TRBD1 (6 bases). V lost 0 bases and J 8 bases, leaving 11 bases between the germline ends. Germline lookup yields CDR1 SGHRS and CDR2 YFSETQ. CDR3 size: 13 residues. The CDR3, as DNA: TGCGCCAGCAGCTTGGACAAGACAGGCGAAGCTTTCTTT. This translates into CASSLDKTGEAFF.

This clonotype was recorded a few times. This chain connects TRBV20-1 to TRBJ1-1, with unresolved D. Trimming took off 0 bases at V and 9 bases at J, with 20 bases between the two ends. Per germline, CDR1 DFQATT and CDR2 SNEGSKA (reference sequence). The CDR3 consists of 15 residues. CDR3: CSARDQESGGLQAFF. CDR3 nucleotides: TGCAGTGCTAGAGATCAGGAGTCAGGCGGCTTGCAAGCTTTCTTT.

This clonotype was recorded many times. J is TRBJ2-1 and V is TRBV7-2, with 8 bases aligning to TRBD2. The CDR3 runs to 14 residues. The V gene's germline CDR1 is SGHTA and CDR2 FQGNSA. Unmatched junction bases numbered 6, after V lost 1 base and J lost 10 bases. DNA of the CDR3: TGTGCCAGCAGCTTAGGGCAGGGACTAGTGGAGCAGTTCTTC. The encoded protein is CASSLGQGLVEQFF.

This sequence joins TRBV5-6 and TRBJ2-5; D gene unclear. This CDR3 spans 13 amino acids. CDR1 is SGHDT, CDR2 YYEEEE, per germline. V was clipped by 2 bases and J by 5 bases, with 10 bases between them. The CDR3 region has the DNA TGTGCCAGCAGCTTAACCACCGGGGAGACCCAGTACTTC. Amino acid sequence: CASSLTTGETQYF.

The chain employs TRBV19 and TRBJ2-5; D unclear. V gave up 8 bases and J gave up 5 bases, with 21 bases separating them. The germline V gene encodes CDR1 LNHDA and CDR2 SQIVND (reference sequence). The CDR3 has 15 residues. For the CDR3, the DNA is TGTGCCAGTGCCCTTGGTCCGGCAAGATTTGAGACCCAGTACTTC. The encoded protein is CASALGPARFETQYF.

This clonotype was seen ten or more times. The chain is built from TRBV7-8 and TRBJ2-2; D not certain. V gave up 3 bases and J gave up 4 bases, with 12 bases separating them. Germline loops: CDR1 SGHVS, CDR2 FQNEAQ. The CDR3 totals 15 residues. CDR3 nucleotide sequence: TGTGCCAGCAGCTTGAGTGGCCCTAGCACCGGGGAGCTGTTTTTT. This sequence encodes CASSLSGPSTGELFF. Full variable domain (missing parts from reference TRBV7-8 and TRBJ2-2): GAGVSQSPRYKVAKRGQDVALRCDPISGHVSLFWYQQALGQGPEFLTYFQNEAQLDKSGLPSDRFFAERPEGSVSTLKIQRTQQEDSAVYLCASSLSGPSTGELFFGEGSRLTVL.

This clonotype was observed at least ten times. The chain employs TRBV11-2 and TRBJ2-3; D is tentatively TRBD1 or TRBD2 (5 bases each). V shed 7 bases and J shed 3 bases, with 17 bases lying between them. This CDR3 comprises 15 residues. Germline V gives CDR1 SGHAT, CDR2 FQNNGV. CDR3 sequence reads: CASTSEGLSTDTQYF. The CDR3 bases are TGTGCCAGCACCTCCGAGGGGTTGAGTACAGATACGCAGTATTTT.

This chain connects TRBV7-2 to TRBJ1-2, with unresolved D. The V gene lost 3 bases and the J gene lost 1 base, with 6 bases spanning the gap. Germline V gene sequence: CDR1 SGHTA, CDR2 FQGNSA. CDR3 length: 13 residues. DNA for the CDR3: TGTGCCAGCAGCTTTAACAATAACTATGGCTACACCTTC. This translates into CASSFNNNYGYTF.

This clonotype has ten or more counts. V and J are TRBV27 and TRBJ1-4, with D perhaps matching TRBD1 (6 bases). The V and J ends lost 2 bases and 7 bases respectively, with 11 bases between them. The germline CDR1 and CDR2 sequences are MNHEY and SMNVEV (reference sequence). The CDR3 covers 14 residues. The DNA for the CDR3 is TGTGCCAGCAGTTTAAGCAGGGGAAGTGAAAAACTGTTTTTT. This sequence encodes CASSLSRGSEKLFF.

The V and J genes are TRBV7-2 and TRBJ1-1, with 7 positions matching TRBD1. The CDR3 is 17 amino acids. The germline V gene encodes CDR1 SGHTA and CDR2 FQGNSA. V shed 2 bases and J 0 bases; nucleotides not matched to a gene: 9. CDR3 in amino acids: CASSLMAGGDLNTEAFF. Here the CDR3 DNA reads TGTGCCAGCAGCTTAATGGCAGGGGGTGACCTGAACACTGAAGCTTTCTTT.

This chain connects TRBV20-1 to TRBJ1-6; 7 positions agree with TRBD1. The trim removed 7 bases at V and 7 bases at J, leaving 7 bases unmatched. The length of the CDR3 is 13 residues. Germline CDR1 is DFQATT and CDR2 is SNEGSKA (reference sequence). CDR3 nucleotide sequence: TGCAGTGTATCTGGACAGGCCAATTCACCCCTCCACTTT. This gives the protein CSVSGQANSPLHF.

The rearrangement uses TRBV5-1 and TRBJ1-1, with D tentatively TRBD1 (6 bases). Trimming cost V 4 bases and J 0 bases, with 13 bases left between them. Germline V lookup: CDR1 SGHRS, CDR2 YFSETQ. CDR3 length equals 15 residues. The CDR3 bases are TGCGCCAGCAGCCCGGGACAACAGATGAACACTGAAGCTTTCTTT. Translated: CASSPGQQMNTEAFF.

This clonotype was seen many times. This rearrangement joins TRBV28 to TRBJ2-5, with 10 bases aligning to TRBD1. J was trimmed by 5 bases and V by 2 bases; bases with no gene match: 8. Germline assignment: CDR1 MDHEN and CDR2 SYDVKM. This CDR3 contains 16 residues. The CDR3 nucleotides read TGTGCCAGCAGTTTAAGGGGGGACAGGGGCGATGAGACCCAGTACTTC. This gives the protein CASSLRGDRGDETQYF.

V and J are TRBV25-1 and TRBJ2-3, with 9 bases lining up with TRBD2. The CDR3 has 16 amino acids. V lost 1 base, J lost 3 bases, and 5 bases stayed unmatched. Per germline, CDR1 MGHDK and CDR2 SYGVNS. The CDR3 DNA reads as TGTGCCAGCAGTGAATCGGGGACTAGCAGTACAGATACGCAGTATTTT. Encoded protein: CASSESGTSSTDTQYF.

There are many counts of this clonotype. The chain has TRBV11-2 and TRBJ1-5; 7 bases match TRBD1. The CDR3 sequence is 15 residues long. Germline CDR1 SGHAT, CDR2 FQNNGV. With V trimmed by 5 bases and J by 7 bases, 11 bases remained unmatched. DNA for the CDR3: TGTGCCAGCAGCCCATTGACAGGGTCGGGGCAGCCCCAGCATTTT. Translating it yields CASSPLTGSGQPQHF. The variable domain in full, with the rest retrieved from reference TRBV11-2 and TRBJ1-5, is EAGVAQSPRYKIIEKRQSVAFWCNPISGHATLYWYQQILGQGPKLLIQFQNNGVVDDSQLPKDRFSAERLKGVDSTLKIQPAKLEDSAVYLCASSPLTGSGQPQHFGDGTRLSIL.

This clonotype was recorded many times. The chain couples TRBV12-3 or TRBV12-4 to TRBJ1-6; 7 nucleotides agree with TRBD1. V trimming: 6 bases; J trimming: 7 bases; junction bases outside the gene matches: 18. The CDR3 has 18 amino acids. CDR3 nucleotide sequence: TGTGCCAGCAGCCCAGGGAAGGTGGCAGGGGGTAGAAATTCACCCCTCCACTTT. Encoded protein: CASSPGKVAGGRNSPLHF.